This T cell receptor (beta chain) was captured by sequencing in a study of T cell responses to AZD1222 COVID-19 vaccine. Repertoires were generated with immunoSEQ multiplex PCR, while TCRdb's copy carries only in-frame clones and drops some. In the table there are under 200,000 clones, 85% to 95% of which are singletons. Study-wide points: Spike was spanned by vaccine-associated CD4 TCRs, which were dominant at 160-218 and 743-854.

Worth noting for this clone: Its antigen is unknown.

The clonotype was recovered from an adult in good health. The sample was peripheral blood, taken on day 0 of AZD1222 vaccination.

DNA for the CDR3: TGTGCCAGCAGCGAGTGGGGACAGTTAAGATCCTCTGGAAACACCATATATTTT. Amino acid sequence: CASSEWGQLRSSGNTIYF. The rearrangement uses TRBV9 and TRBJ1-3, with 7 bases lining up with TRBD1. Trimming removed 3 bases from V and 0 bases from J; junction bases left unmatched: 12. The CDR3 is 18 amino acids. Germline-derived CDR1 and CDR2 are SGDLS and YYNGEE.